Following are 7 T cell receptor beta chains from one sample sequenced in a study of blood T cell repertoires in COVID-19 (TCRdb year 2020). The protocol used for the library was the immunoSEQ multiplex PCR assay. In its TCRdb copy, this immuneACCESS table keeps in-frame sequences only and misses some clones. Where compared with another copy, unresolved V genes explain less than half of these, and the others have no known cause. For this sample there are about 190,000 clones; 60% to 85% appear just once. The top ten hold around a sixth of the sample. Sequencing input: peripheral blood. These receptors came from a man aged 55 to 70 with active or convalescent COVID-19.

The chain employs TRBV5-1 and TRBJ1-3, with D maybe TRBD1 (5 bases). CDR3 length: 16 amino acids. Germline V lookup: CDR1 SGHRS, CDR2 YFSETQ. Trimming cost V 3 bases and J 1 base, with 14 bases left between them. CDR3 DNA sequence: TGCGCCAGCAGCTCAATCCAGGGATTTTCTGGAAACACCATATATTTT. It translates to CASSSIQGFSGNTIYF.

The genes are TRBV27 and TRBJ2-5; TRBD1 agrees at 7 bases. The CDR3 spans 15 residues. Germline lookup yields CDR1 MNHEY and CDR2 SMNVEV (reference sequence). Losses at the gene ends were 6 bases for V and 4 bases for J; bases not matched to a gene: 11. Here the CDR3 reads CASSLFDRVGETQYF. In nucleotides, the CDR3 is TGTGCCAGCAGCCTCTTCGACAGGGTGGGAGAGACCCAGTACTTC.

This rearrangement joins TRBV28 to TRBJ2-7; 11 bases line up with TRBD2. V shed 4 bases, J shed 4 bases, and the junction held 3 bases outside the gene matches. The CDR3 totals 14 residues. CDR1 is MDHEN, CDR2 SYDVKM, per germline. The CDR3 loop is CASSSPSGGYEQYF. The CDR3 nucleotides read TGTGCCAGCAGTTCCCCTAGCGGGGGGTACGAGCAGTACTTC.

The V gene is TRBV29-1, the J gene TRBJ2-2; TRBD1 agrees at 7 bases. The germline CDR1 and CDR2 sequences are SQVTM and ANQGSEA. With V trimmed by 7 bases and J by 3 bases, 5 bases remained unmatched. CDR3 size: 13 residues. The CDR3 coding sequence is TGCAGCGCCAGGGACAGATACACCGGGGAGCTGTTTTTT. Translating it yields CSARDRYTGELFF.

This chain joins TRBV2 and TRBJ2-5; the match to TRBD2 covers 7 bases. Unmatched junction bases numbered 8, after V lost 8 bases and J lost 2 bases. CDR1 and CDR2 from the germline V gene are SNHLY and FYNNEI. CDR3 length: 14 residues. The DNA for the CDR3 is TGTGCCAGCGGGAGGGGTTCCCATCAAGAGACCCAGTACTTC. Its protein is CASGRGSHQETQYF. The entire variable domain, with the rest obtained from reference TRBV2 and TRBJ2-5, is as follows: EPEVTQTPSHQVTQMGQEVILRCVPISNHLYFYWYRQILGQKVEFLVSFYNNEISEKSEIFDDQFSVERPDGSNFTLKIRSTKLEDSAMYFCASGRGSHQETQYFGPGTRLLVL.

Remarks on this clone: One end of the junction fails to match germline, which may point to a read error. The V gene is TRBV28, the J gene TRBJ1-1, with D tentatively TRBD1 (6 bases). Germline V CDR1 and CDR2: MDHEN, SYDVKM. The length of the CDR3 is 11 residues. This CDR3 is CASRYRAGSEF. DNA for the CDR3: TGTGCCAGCAGGTACAGGGCCGGCTCGGAGTTT.

The J gene is TRBJ1-4, the V gene TRBV28, with TRBD1 identical over 9 bases. The germline V gene encodes CDR1 MDHEN and CDR2 SYDVKM. V shed 6 bases and J 8 bases; nucleotides not matched to a gene: 10. This CDR3 comprises 15 residues. The CDR3 coding sequence is TGTGCCAGCAGGCCCCATGGGACAGGGCGCGAAAAACTGTTTTTT. Its translation: CASRPHGTGREKLFF.